This T cell receptor (beta chain) was sequenced in a study of blood T cell repertoires in COVID-19. Assay: immunoSEQ multiplex PCR; the TCRdb copy retains only in-frame clones and omits some. The data show 150,000 to 200,000 clones, about 84% seen once. Trimming removed 2 bases at V and 9 bases at J, with 9 bases between. The CDR3 covers 12 residues. Germline CDR1 reads SGHKS; CDR2 reads YYEKEE (reference sequence). V usage is TRBV5-5 and J usage is TRBJ2-1; possible D gene TRBD2, 5 bases. The clonotype was recovered from a woman aged 40 to 50 with acute COVID-19. Sample: PBMCs or T cells enriched from blood (not recorded which). Here the CDR3 DNA reads TGTGCCAGCAGCTTACTAGACGGTGAGCAGTTCTTC. Amino acids: CASSLLDGEQFF.